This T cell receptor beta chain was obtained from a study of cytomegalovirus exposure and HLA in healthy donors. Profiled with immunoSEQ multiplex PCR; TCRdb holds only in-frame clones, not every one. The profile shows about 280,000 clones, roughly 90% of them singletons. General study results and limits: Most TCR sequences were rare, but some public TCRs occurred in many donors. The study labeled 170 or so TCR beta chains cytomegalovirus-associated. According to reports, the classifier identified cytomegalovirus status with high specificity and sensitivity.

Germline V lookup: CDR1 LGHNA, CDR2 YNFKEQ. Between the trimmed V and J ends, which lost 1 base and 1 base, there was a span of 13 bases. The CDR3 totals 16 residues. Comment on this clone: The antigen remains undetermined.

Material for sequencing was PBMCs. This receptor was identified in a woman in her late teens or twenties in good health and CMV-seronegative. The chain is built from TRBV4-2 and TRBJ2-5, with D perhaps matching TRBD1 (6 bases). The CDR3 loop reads CASSQVGGRGQETQYF. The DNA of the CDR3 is TGTGCCAGCAGCCAAGTAGGGGGAAGGGGCCAAGAGACCCAGTACTTC.